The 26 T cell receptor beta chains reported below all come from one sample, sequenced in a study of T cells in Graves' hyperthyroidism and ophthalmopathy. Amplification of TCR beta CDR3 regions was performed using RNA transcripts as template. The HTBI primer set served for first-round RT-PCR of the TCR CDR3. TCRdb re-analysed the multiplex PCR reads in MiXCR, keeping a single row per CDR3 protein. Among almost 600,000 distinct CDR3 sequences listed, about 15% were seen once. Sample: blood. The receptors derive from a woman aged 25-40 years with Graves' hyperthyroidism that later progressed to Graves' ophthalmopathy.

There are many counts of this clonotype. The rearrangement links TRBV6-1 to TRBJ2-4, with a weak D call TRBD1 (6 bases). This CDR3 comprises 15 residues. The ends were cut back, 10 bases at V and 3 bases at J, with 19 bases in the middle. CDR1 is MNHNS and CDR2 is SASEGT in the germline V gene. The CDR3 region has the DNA TGTGCCACCTGGGGGCCAGGGGTCGTCAAAAACATTCAGTACTTC. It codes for CATWGPGVVKNIQYF.

Here the CDR3 DNA reads TGTGCCAGCAGCCAAGAAGGGAGCTACGGTGAGCAGTTCTTC. Its protein product is CASSQEGSYGEQFF. The chain couples TRBV14 to TRBJ2-1, with D perhaps TRBD2 (5 bases). The germline V gene has CDR1 SGHDN and CDR2 FVKESK. The CDR3 is 14 residues long. The V end was cut by 0 bases, the J end by 9 bases, with 12 bases between.

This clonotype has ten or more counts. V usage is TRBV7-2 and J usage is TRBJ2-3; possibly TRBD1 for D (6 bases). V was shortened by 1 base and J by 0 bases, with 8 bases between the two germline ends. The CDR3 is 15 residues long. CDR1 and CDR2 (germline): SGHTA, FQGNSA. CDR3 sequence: CASSLGTASTDTQYF. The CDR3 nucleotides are TGTGCCAGCAGCTTAGGGACAGCGAGCACAGATACGCAGTATTTT. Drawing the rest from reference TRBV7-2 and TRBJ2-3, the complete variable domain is GAGVSQSPSNKVTEKGKDVELRCDPISGHTALYWYRQSLGQGLEFLIYFQGNSAPDKSGLPSDRFSAERTGGSVSTLTIQRTQQEDSAVYLCASSLGTASTDTQYFGPGTRLTVL.

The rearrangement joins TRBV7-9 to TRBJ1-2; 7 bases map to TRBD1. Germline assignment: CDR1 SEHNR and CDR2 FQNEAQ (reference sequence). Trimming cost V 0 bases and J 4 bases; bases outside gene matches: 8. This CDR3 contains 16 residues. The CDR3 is CASSLAGPQGVYGYTF. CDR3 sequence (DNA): TGTGCCAGCAGCTTAGCGGGACCCCAGGGGGTCTATGGCTACACCTTC.

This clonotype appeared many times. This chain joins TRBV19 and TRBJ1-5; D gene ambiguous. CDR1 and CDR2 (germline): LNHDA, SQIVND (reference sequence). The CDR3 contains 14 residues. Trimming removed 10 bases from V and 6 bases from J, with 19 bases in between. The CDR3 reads CATKNPAKGQPQHF. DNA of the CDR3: TGTGCCACCAAGAACCCGGCTAAGGGTCAGCCCCAGCATTTT.

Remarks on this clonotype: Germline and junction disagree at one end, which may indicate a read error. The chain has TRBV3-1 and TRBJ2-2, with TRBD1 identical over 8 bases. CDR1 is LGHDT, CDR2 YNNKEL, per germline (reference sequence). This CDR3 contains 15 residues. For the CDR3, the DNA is TGTGCCAGCAGGCCAGGGGGCGCGGACACCGGGGAGCTGCTTTTT. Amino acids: CASRPGGADTGELLF.

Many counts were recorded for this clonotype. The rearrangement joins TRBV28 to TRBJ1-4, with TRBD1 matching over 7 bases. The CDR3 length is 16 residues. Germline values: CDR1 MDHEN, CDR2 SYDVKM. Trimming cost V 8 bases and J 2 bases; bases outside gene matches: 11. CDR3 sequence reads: CASQGGGAGTNEKLFF. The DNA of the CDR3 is TGTGCCAGCCAGGGGGGTGGGGCAGGCACTAATGAAAAACTGTTTTTT.

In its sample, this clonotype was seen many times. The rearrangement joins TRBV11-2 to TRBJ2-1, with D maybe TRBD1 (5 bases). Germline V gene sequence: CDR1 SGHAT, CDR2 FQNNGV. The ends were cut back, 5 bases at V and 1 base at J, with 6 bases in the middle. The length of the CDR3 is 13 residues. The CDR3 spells CASSRQSYNEQFF. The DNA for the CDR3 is TGTGCCAGCAGCCGACAGTCCTACAATGAGCAGTTCTTC. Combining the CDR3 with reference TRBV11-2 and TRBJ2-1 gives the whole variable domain EAGVAQSPRYKIIEKRQSVAFWCNPISGHATLYWYQQILGQGPKLLIQFQNNGVVDDSQLPKDRFSAERLKGVDSTLKIQPAKLEDSAVYLCASSRQSYNEQFFGPGTRLTVL.

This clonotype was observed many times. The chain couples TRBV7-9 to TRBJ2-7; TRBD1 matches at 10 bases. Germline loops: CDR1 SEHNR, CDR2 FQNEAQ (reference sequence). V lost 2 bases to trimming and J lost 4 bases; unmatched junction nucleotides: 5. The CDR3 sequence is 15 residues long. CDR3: CASSLSGTGVYEQYF. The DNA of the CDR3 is TGTGCCAGCAGCTTATCCGGGACAGGGGTTTACGAGCAGTACTTC.

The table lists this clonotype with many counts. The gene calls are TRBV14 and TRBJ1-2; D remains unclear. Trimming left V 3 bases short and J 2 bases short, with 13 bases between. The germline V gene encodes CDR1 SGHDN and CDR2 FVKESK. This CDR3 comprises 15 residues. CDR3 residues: CASSQWRLGNYGYTF. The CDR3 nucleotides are TGTGCCAGCAGCCAGTGGAGACTGGGGAACTATGGCTACACCTTC. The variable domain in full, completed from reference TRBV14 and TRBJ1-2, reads EAGVTQFPSHSVIEKGQTVTLRCDPISGHDNLYWYRRVMGKEIKFLLHFVKESKQDESGMPNNRFLAERTGGTYSTLKVQPAELEDSGVYFCASSQWRLGNYGYTFGSGTRLTVV.

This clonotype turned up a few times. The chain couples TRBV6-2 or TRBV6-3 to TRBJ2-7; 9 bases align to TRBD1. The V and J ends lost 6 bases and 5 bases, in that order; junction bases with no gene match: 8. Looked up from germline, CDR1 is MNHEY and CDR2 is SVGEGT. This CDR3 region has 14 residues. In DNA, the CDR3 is TGTGCCAGCAGCACCGGGACAGGGCTGAACGAGCAGTACTTC. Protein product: CASSTGTGLNEQYF.

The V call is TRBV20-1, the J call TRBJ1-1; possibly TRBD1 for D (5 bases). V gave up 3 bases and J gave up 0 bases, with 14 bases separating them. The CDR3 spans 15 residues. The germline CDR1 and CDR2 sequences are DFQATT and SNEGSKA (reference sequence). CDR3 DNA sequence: TGCAGTGCTAGGGGGTGGGGCAGCTTGAACACTGAAGCTTTCTTT. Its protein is CSARGWGSLNTEAFF.

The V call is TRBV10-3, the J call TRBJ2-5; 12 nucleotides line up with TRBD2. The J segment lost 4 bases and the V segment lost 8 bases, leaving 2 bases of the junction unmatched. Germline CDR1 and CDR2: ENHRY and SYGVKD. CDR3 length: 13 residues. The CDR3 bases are TGTGCCATCCAACTAGCGGGGGGAGAGACCCAGTACTTC. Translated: CAIQLAGGETQYF.

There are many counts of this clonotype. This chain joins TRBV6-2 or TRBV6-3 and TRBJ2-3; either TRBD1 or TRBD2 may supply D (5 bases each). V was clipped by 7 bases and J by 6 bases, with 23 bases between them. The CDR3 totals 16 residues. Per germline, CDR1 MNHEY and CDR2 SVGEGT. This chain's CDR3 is CASNPPRGTEVDTQYF. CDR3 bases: TGTGCCAGCAACCCCCCCCGAGGGACGGAGGTGGATACGCAGTATTTT.

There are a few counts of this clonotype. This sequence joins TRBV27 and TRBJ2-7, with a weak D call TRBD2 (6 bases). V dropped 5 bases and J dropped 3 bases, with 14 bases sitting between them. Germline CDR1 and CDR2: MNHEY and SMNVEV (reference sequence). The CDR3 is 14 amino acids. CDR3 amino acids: CASSRLEEFYEQYF. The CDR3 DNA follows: TGTGCCAGCAGTCGACTAGAAGAGTTCTACGAGCAGTACTTC.

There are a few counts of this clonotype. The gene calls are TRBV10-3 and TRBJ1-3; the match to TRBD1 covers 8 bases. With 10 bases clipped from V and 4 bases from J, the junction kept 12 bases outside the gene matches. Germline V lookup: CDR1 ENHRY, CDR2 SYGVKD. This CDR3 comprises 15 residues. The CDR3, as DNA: TGTGCCAGCCACCCGACGGGACAGGCCGGAAACACCATATATTTT. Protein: CASHPTGQAGNTIYF.

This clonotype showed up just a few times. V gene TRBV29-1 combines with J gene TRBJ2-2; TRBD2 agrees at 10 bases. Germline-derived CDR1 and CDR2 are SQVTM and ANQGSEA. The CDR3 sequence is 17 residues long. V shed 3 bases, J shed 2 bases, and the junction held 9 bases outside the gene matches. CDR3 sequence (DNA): TGCAGCGTTGAGGTTCAAGCGGGAGGGCCAAACACCGGGGAGCTGTTTTTT. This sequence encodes CSVEVQAGGPNTGELFF.

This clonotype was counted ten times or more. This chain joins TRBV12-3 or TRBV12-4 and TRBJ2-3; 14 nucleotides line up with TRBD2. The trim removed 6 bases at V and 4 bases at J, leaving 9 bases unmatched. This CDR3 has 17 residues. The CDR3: CASSLGLAGAGADTQYF. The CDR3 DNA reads TGTGCCAGCAGCCTGGGACTAGCGGGAGCGGGCGCAGATACGCAGTATTTT.

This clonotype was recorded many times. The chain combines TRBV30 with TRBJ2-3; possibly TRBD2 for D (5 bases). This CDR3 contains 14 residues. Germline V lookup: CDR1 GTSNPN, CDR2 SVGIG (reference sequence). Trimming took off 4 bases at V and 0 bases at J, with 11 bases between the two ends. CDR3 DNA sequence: TGTGCCTGGACCAAACGGGGAAGCACAGATACGCAGTATTTT. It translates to CAWTKRGSTDTQYF. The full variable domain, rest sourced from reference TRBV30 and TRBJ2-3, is SQTIHQWPATLVQPVGSPLSLECTVEGTSNPNLYWYRQAAGRGLQLLFYSVGIGQISSEVPQNLSASRPQDRQFILSSKKLLLSDSGFYLCAWTKRGSTDTQYFGPGTRLTVL.

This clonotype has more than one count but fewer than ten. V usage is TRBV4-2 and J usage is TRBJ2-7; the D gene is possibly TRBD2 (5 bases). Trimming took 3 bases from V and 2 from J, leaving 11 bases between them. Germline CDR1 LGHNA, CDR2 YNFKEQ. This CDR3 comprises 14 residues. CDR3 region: CASSQRTDPYEQYF. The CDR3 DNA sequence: TGTGCCAGCAGCCAGAGGACTGACCCCTACGAGCAGTACTTC.

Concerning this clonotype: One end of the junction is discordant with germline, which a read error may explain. The CDR3 DNA reads TGTGCCTGGATAAGGTTCGCCAGTGCATACTACAATGAGCAATTCTTC. Amino acids: CAWIRFASAYYNEQFF. The chain is built from TRBV30 and TRBJ2-1; D not resolved. The germline gives CDR1 GTSNPN, CDR2 SVGIG (reference sequence). The length of the CDR3 is 16 residues.

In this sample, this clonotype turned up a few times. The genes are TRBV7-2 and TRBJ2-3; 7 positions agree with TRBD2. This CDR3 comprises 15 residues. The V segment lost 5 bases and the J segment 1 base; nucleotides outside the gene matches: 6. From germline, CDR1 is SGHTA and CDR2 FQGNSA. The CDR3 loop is CASSVRGEGTDTQYF. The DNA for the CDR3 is TGTGCCAGCAGCGTACGGGGGGAAGGCACAGATACGCAGTATTTT.

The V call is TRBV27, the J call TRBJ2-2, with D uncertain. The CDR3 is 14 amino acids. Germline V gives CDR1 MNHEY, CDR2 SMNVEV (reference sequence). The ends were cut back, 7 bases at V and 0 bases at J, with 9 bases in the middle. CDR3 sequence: CASTVLANTGELFF. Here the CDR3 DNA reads TGTGCCAGCACCGTGTTAGCGAACACCGGGGAGCTGTTTTTT.

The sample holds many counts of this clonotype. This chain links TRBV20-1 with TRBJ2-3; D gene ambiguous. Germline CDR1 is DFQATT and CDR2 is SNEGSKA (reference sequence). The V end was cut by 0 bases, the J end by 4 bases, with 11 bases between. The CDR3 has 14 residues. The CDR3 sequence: CSARDRRRADTQYF. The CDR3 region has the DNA TGCAGTGCTAGAGATAGGCGGCGTGCAGATACGCAGTATTTT.

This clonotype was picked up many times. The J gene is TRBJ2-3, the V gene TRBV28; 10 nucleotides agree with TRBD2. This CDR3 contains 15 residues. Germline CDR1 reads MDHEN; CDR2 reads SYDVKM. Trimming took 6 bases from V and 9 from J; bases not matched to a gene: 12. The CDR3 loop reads CASSIAGGNSGTQYF. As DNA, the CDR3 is TGTGCCAGCAGCATAGCGGGAGGCAATTCGGGAACGCAGTATTTT.

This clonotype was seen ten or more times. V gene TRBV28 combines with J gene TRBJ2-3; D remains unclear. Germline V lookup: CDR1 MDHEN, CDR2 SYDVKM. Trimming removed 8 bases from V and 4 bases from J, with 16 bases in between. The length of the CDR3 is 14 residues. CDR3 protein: CASSKPSWADTQYF. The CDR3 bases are TGTGCCAGCTCGAAACCCTCCTGGGCAGATACGCAGTATTTT.